The clone carrying this T cell receptor beta chain was recorded at least ten times. Its antigen is unknown. The sample originates from a study of breast tumors, draining lymph nodes, adjacent tissues. Findings of the study overall: Compared with basal-like, luminal-like tumors shared significantly more repertoire with nontumor tissue. Tumor repertoires ranked between lymph nodes and nontumor tissue in diversity, with V and J gene preferences.

The lymph nodes were axillary draining lymph nodes from breast cancer patients. TCRdb ran MiXCR on the multiplex PCR reads and lists one entry per CDR3 protein. Of about 230,000 distinct CDR3 sequences listed, roughly 32% are singletons. Germline assignment: CDR1 DFQATT and CDR2 SNEGSKA (reference sequence). J gave up 9 bases and V 2 bases, and 7 bases lay outside the gene matches. This CDR3 has 15 residues. The sequence was collected from a female donor with breast cancer. Some clones in this sample may be carry-over from other donors' samples. The chain carries TRBV20-1 and TRBJ2-1; 13 bases align to TRBD2. The sequenced material came from axillary lymph node tissue. The chain's CDR3 is CSARTSGRGWGEQFF. CDR3 bases: TGCAGTGCTAGAACTAGCGGGAGGGGATGGGGTGAGCAGTTCTTC.